Listed here are 20 T cell receptor beta chains from one sample, sequenced in a study of early T cells in non-severe SARS-CoV-2 infection. From the 5' RACE reads, TCRdb called clonotypes with MiXCR, one entry per CDR3 protein. The table shows some 88,000 distinct CDR3 sequences, with roughly 15% occurring only once. The source material was whole blood, sampled at baseline. The receptors originated from an adult who was a healthcare worker with PCR-confirmed SARS-CoV-2 infection or an uninfected control (not recorded which).

This clonotype was found a few times. V is TRBV29-1 and J is TRBJ2-7, with 7 bases fitting TRBD1. Trimming cost V 7 bases and J 6 bases; bases outside gene matches: 9. CDR3 length: 12 amino acids. Germline CDR1 and CDR2: SQVTM and ANQGSEA. The CDR3 DNA reads as TGCAGCGCTACCGGGACAGACCTCGAGCAGTACTTC. It is translated as CSATGTDLEQYF.

This clonotype was recorded a few times. The V call is TRBV5-1, the J call TRBJ1-1, with 8 bases lining up with TRBD1. The CDR3 loop spans 16 amino acids. After removal of 5 bases from V and 0 bases from J, the junction contained 9 bases not matched to a gene. The germline V gene has CDR1 SGHRS and CDR2 YFSETQ. The CDR3 sequence is CASRTDRGYLNTEAFF. The CDR3 DNA reads as TGCGCCAGCAGGACCGACAGGGGATATCTGAACACTGAAGCTTTCTTT.

The chain combines TRBV12-3 or TRBV12-4 with TRBJ2-1; TRBD2 agrees at 14 bases. The V segment lost 6 bases and the J segment 7 bases; nucleotides outside the gene matches: 5. The length of the CDR3 is 15 residues. The CDR3 region has the DNA TGTGCCAGCAGCACGACTAGCGGGAGGGTGAATGAGCAGTTCTTC. Translated, it gives CASSTTSGRVNEQFF.

There are a few counts of this clonotype. V is TRBV6-2 or TRBV6-3 and J is TRBJ2-2, with D maybe TRBD1 (5 bases). The length of the CDR3 is 13 residues. The germline V and J ends were trimmed by 4 bases and 3 bases, with 6 bases remaining between them. CDR1 MNHEY and CDR2 SVGEGT come from the germline V gene. CDR3 in DNA: TGTGCCAGCAGTTTGACAGACACCGGGGAGCTGTTTTTT. Translating gives CASSLTDTGELFF.

The J gene is TRBJ2-7, the V gene TRBV14; D is undetermined. There are 14 residues in the CDR3. Per germline, CDR1 SGHDN and CDR2 FVKESK. With 2 bases removed from V and 7 bases from J, the gap between germline ends came to 15 bases. Here the CDR3 DNA reads TGTGCCAGCAGCCAACCCGGGTCATTTCGGGAGCAGTACTTC. It is translated as CASSQPGSFREQYF.

The J gene is TRBJ2-2, the V gene TRBV7-9, with D perhaps matching TRBD1 (6 bases). CDR3 size: 15 residues. V was trimmed by 5 bases and J by 4 bases, leaving 14 bases between them. Per the germline V gene, CDR1 is SEHNR and CDR2 is FQNEAQ (reference sequence). Written as DNA, the CDR3 is TGTGCCAGCAGCCCCAGGGGCACGCGCACCGGGGAGCTGTTTTTT. Protein sequence: CASSPRGTRTGELFF.

This chain connects TRBV5-4 to TRBJ1-6; 9 nucleotides line up with TRBD1. The CDR3 is 13 residues long. CDR1 and CDR2 (germline): SGHNT, YYREEE (reference sequence). The trim removed 4 bases at V and 10 bases at J, leaving 3 bases unmatched. The CDR3 coding sequence is TGTGCCAGCAGCCGGACAGGGGAATCACCCCTCCACTTT. This translates into CASSRTGESPLHF.

This clonotype was recorded a few times. The chain couples TRBV11-2 to TRBJ1-2; TRBD1 might be the D (6 bases). CDR1 SGHAT and CDR2 FQNNGV come from the germline V gene. V was pared by 5 bases and J by 7 bases, with 14 bases between. CDR3 size: 13 residues. CDR3 loop: CASSLTGTAGYTF. CDR3 DNA: TGTGCCAGCAGCCTCACAGGGACCGCTGGCTACACCTTC.

The sample holds a few counts of this clonotype. V gene TRBV27 combines with J gene TRBJ1-3, with D hard to call. Looked up from germline, CDR1 is MNHEY and CDR2 is SMNVEV (reference sequence). Trimming removed 4 bases from V and 4 bases from J, with 17 bases in between. The CDR3 spans 16 residues. DNA for the CDR3: TGTGCCAGCAGTTCTCAAGGACCGGCTATCGGAAACACCATATATTTT. Its protein is CASSSQGPAIGNTIYF.

The chain carries TRBV20-1 and TRBJ2-2; unclear D gene. Germline V gene data show CDR1 as DFQATT and CDR2 as SNEGSKA (reference sequence). Trimming removed 3 bases from V and 4 bases from J, with 3 bases in between. The CDR3 spans 11 residues. The CDR3, as DNA: TGCAGTGCTAGGGCCACCGGGGAGCTGTTTTTT. Encoded protein: CSARATGELFF.

This chain connects TRBV12-3 or TRBV12-4 to TRBJ2-7, with D perhaps matching TRBD1 or TRBD2 (5 bases each). The CDR3 covers 13 residues. Trimming pared 3 bases from V and 6 bases from J, leaving 12 bases between. In DNA form, the CDR3 reads TGTGCCAGCAGTTTCGGGACCTTGAGCGAGCAGTACTTC. Amino acid sequence: CASSFGTLSEQYF.

The rearrangement joins TRBV9 to TRBJ1-6; D unresolved. V was pared by 0 bases and J by 8 bases, with 6 bases between. The CDR3 runs 13 residues. Germline loops: CDR1 SGDLS, CDR2 YYNGEE. The CDR3, as DNA: TGTGCCAGCAGCGTAGAGCCCGATTCACCCCTCCACTTT. Translation gives CASSVEPDSPLHF.

V usage is TRBV12-3 or TRBV12-4 and J usage is TRBJ2-7, with 8 bases identical to TRBD2. Trimming removed 8 bases from V and 7 bases from J; junction bases left unmatched: 16. The length of the CDR3 is 15 residues. DNA for the CDR3: TGTGCCAGCGCCCTTGCAGAGGGCGGGAGGTGGGAGCAGTACTTC. This translates into CASALAEGGRWEQYF.

This chain uses TRBV6-1 with TRBJ1-2; TRBD1 matches at 9 bases. Germline CDR1 MNHNS, CDR2 SASEGT. Germline trimming cut 6 bases from V and 5 bases from J; bases unmatched to any gene: 16. The CDR3 spans 17 residues. In nucleotides, the CDR3 is TGTGCCAGCAGAGACAAATTGGGGGACAGGGAGAGGTATGGCTACACCTTC. Amino acids: CASRDKLGDRERYGYTF.

Only a few counts were recorded for this clonotype. This rearrangement joins TRBV2 to TRBJ2-3; D not certain. Germline V gene data show CDR1 as SNHLY and CDR2 as FYNNEI. This CDR3 region has 14 residues. Trimming pared 0 bases from V and 0 bases from J, leaving 4 bases between. The CDR3 here is CASSEATSTDTQYF. CDR3 in DNA: TGTGCCAGCAGTGAAGCAACTAGCACAGATACGCAGTATTTT.

This clonotype was observed at least ten times. The rearrangement links TRBV7-9 to TRBJ2-7; 9 bases are shared with TRBD1. The CDR3 covers 14 residues. Germline V lookup: CDR1 SEHNR, CDR2 FQNEAQ (reference sequence). Losses at the gene ends were 5 bases for V and 6 bases for J; bases not matched to a gene: 8. DNA of the CDR3: TGTGCCAGCAGCCCCCGGGACAGGGAGGGCGAGCAGTACTTC. Its protein product is CASSPRDREGEQYF.

This clonotype has a count of ten or more. The chain uses TRBV7-9 and TRBJ2-1, with TRBD2 identical over 12 bases. CDR3 length equals 17 residues. V trimming: 1 base; J trimming: 3 bases; junction bases outside the gene matches: 4. CDR1 is SEHNR, CDR2 FQNEAQ, per germline (reference sequence). DNA for the CDR3: TGTGCCAGCAGCTTAGTCGGACTAGCGGGGTTCTACAATGAGCAGTTCTTC. Protein product: CASSLVGLAGFYNEQFF.

In its sample, this clonotype was seen a few times. The chain links TRBV19 to TRBJ2-6; 11 bases agree with TRBD2. Germline V gene sequence: CDR1 LNHDA, CDR2 SQIVND (reference sequence). Germline trimming cut 9 bases from V and 0 bases from J; bases unmatched to any gene: 16. This CDR3 has 20 residues. Here the CDR3 DNA reads TGTGCCAGCACACCGAGGGGTAGCGGGAGGGATCTCTCTGGGGCCAACGTCCTGACTTTC. Its translation is CASTPRGSGRDLSGANVLTF. The whole variable domain, remainder taken from reference TRBV19 and TRBJ2-6, is DGGITQSPKYLFRKEGQNVTLSCEQNLNHDAMYWYRQDPGQGLRLIYYSQIVNDFQKGDIAEGYSVSREKKESFPLTVTSAQKNPTAFYLCASTPRGSGRDLSGANVLTFGAGSRLTVL.

V is TRBV6-2 or TRBV6-3 and J is TRBJ2-3; D is perhaps TRBD2 (5 bases). The CDR3 consists of 13 residues. V gave up 5 bases and J gave up 2 bases, with 8 bases separating them. Per the germline V gene, CDR1 is MNHEY and CDR2 is SVGEGT. In DNA, the CDR3 is TGTGCCAGCAGTAGCGGCTTCACAGATACGCAGTATTTT. Protein: CASSSGFTDTQYF.

This clonotype showed up many times. The gene calls are TRBV7-9 and TRBJ2-1; weak D call: TRBD1 (5 bases). This CDR3 spans 14 amino acids. V gave up 8 bases and J gave up 1 base, with 12 bases separating them. Germline lookup yields CDR1 SEHNR and CDR2 FQNEAQ (reference sequence). This CDR3 reads CASATGYSYNEQFF. In DNA, the CDR3 is TGTGCCAGCGCCACAGGCTATTCCTACAATGAGCAGTTCTTC.